These 21 T cell receptor beta chains were all obtained from the same sample, sequenced in a study of OX40 agonist ivuxolimab in advanced cancers. Assay used: immunoSEQ multiplex PCR; TCRdb lists only in-frame clones, some missing. The sample contains about 76,000 clones, under 90% of which appear only once. The sample was CD4+ or CD8+ T cells sorted from blood, taken in a trial of the OX40 agonist ivuxolimab. These receptors all come from an adult with an advanced solid tumor such as melanoma, head and neck, liver or kidney cancer.

The CDR3 loop is CASSQGLDRVEPYGYTF. The DNA for the CDR3 is TGTGCCAGCAGCCAAGGTTTGGATAGGGTAGAACCCTATGGCTACACCTTC. The chain links TRBV14 to TRBJ1-2; the D is unclear. Trimming left V 1 base short and J 4 bases short, with 19 bases between. Germline CDR1 SGHDN, CDR2 FVKESK. The length of the CDR3 is 17 residues.

The chain combines TRBV7-9 with TRBJ2-2; D unclear. Trimming took 7 bases from V and 5 from J, leaving 5 bases between them. Germline CDR1 and CDR2: SEHNR and FQNEAQ (reference sequence). The CDR3 spans 11 residues. The CDR3 here is CASTFTGELFF. In nucleotides, the CDR3 is TGTGCCAGCACATTTACCGGGGAGCTGTTTTTT.

Here the CDR3 reads CASSSPSGTISGANVLTF. CDR3 in DNA: TGTGCCAGCAGTTCTCCTAGCGGGACGATCTCTGGGGCCAACGTCCTGACTTTC. The chain links TRBV28 to TRBJ2-6, with 9 bases that match TRBD2. V lost 4 bases, J lost 0 bases, and 7 bases stayed unmatched. Germline CDR1 MDHEN, CDR2 SYDVKM. CDR3 size: 18 residues. Together with reference TRBV28 and TRBJ2-6, the CDR3 gives the full variable domain: DVKVTQSSRYLVKRTGEKVFLECVQDMDHENMFWYRQDPGLGLRLIYFSYDVKMKEKGDIPEGYSVSREKKERFSLILESASTNQTSMYLCASSSPSGTISGANVLTFGAGSRLTVL.

The chain uses TRBV18 and TRBJ2-5; a possible D gene is TRBD2 (5 bases). Germline V gene sequence: CDR1 KGHSH, CDR2 LQKENI. This CDR3 comprises 14 residues. Trimming took off 5 bases at V and 3 bases at J, with 13 bases between the two ends. DNA for the CDR3: TGTGCCAGCTCATCCACCGTCGGGAAAGAGACCCAGTACTTC. Protein sequence: CASSSTVGKETQYF.

The chain uses TRBV9 and TRBJ2-3, with 7 bases aligning to TRBD2. The germline V gene has CDR1 SGDLS and CDR2 YYNGEE. V shed 4 bases and J 0 bases; nucleotides not matched to a gene: 8. The CDR3 consists of 16 residues. The CDR3 nucleotides read TGTGCCAGCAGCCCGAGGGGAGGGGTGAGCACAGATACGCAGTATTTT. Protein: CASSPRGGVSTDTQYF.

J is TRBJ1-4 and V is TRBV2; D perhaps matches TRBD1 (6 bases). The length of the CDR3 is 15 residues. V lost 8 bases and J lost 3, with 16 bases in between. Germline values: CDR1 SNHLY, CDR2 FYNNEI. The CDR3 region is CASVLLRGANEKLFF. CDR3 nucleotides: TGTGCCAGCGTCCTATTGAGGGGGGCTAATGAAAAACTGTTTTTT.

The V call is TRBV28, the J call TRBJ1-2, with D perhaps TRBD1 (5 bases). The V end lost 5 bases, the J end lost 2 bases, and 9 bases lay between the germline ends. This CDR3 spans 13 amino acids. The germline V gene has CDR1 MDHEN and CDR2 SYDVKM. Written as DNA, the CDR3 is TGTGCCAGCAGTGGGGGAGGGAACTATGGCTACACCTTC. This codes for CASSGGGNYGYTF.

J is TRBJ2-4 and V is TRBV7-2; 10 bases match TRBD1. The trim removed 6 bases at V and 8 bases at J, leaving 4 bases unmatched. CDR1 is SGHTA, CDR2 FQGNSA, per germline. This CDR3 region has 13 residues. CDR3 in DNA: TGTGCCAGCAGTCCGGACAGGGGGGACATTCAGTACTTC. It translates to CASSPDRGDIQYF. Looking up the rest from reference TRBV7-2 and TRBJ2-4 gives the full variable domain: GAGVSQSPSNKVTEKGKDVELRCDPISGHTALYWYRQSLGQGLEFLIYFQGNSAPDKSGLPSDRFSAERTGGSVSTLTIQRTQQEDSAVYLCASSPDRGDIQYFGAGTRLSVL.

J is TRBJ1-1 and V is TRBV7-8; no reliable D call. The CDR3 runs to 12 residues. In germline, CDR1 is SGHVS, CDR2 FQNEAQ. Trimming removed 3 bases at V and 8 bases at J, with 10 bases between. The CDR3 DNA follows: TGTGCCAGCAGCTTCAATTTCGGGGAAGCTTTCTTT. Translating gives CASSFNFGEAFF. Together with reference TRBV7-8 and TRBJ1-1, the CDR3 gives the full variable domain: GAGVSQSPRYKVAKRGQDVALRCDPISGHVSLFWYQQALGQGPEFLTYFQNEAQLDKSGLPSDRFFAERPEGSVSTLKIQRTQQEDSAVYLCASSFNFGEAFFGQGTRLTVV.

This sequence joins TRBV5-6 and TRBJ1-5, with D possibly being TRBD1 (5 bases). Germline-derived CDR1 and CDR2 are SGHDT and YYEEEE. The CDR3 covers 15 residues. The V end lost 2 bases, the J end lost 4 bases, and 13 bases lay between the germline ends. The CDR3: CASSFGGTQNQPQHF. CDR3 DNA sequence: TGTGCCAGCAGCTTTGGGGGGACGCAAAATCAGCCCCAGCATTTT. Supplemented by reference TRBV5-6 and TRBJ1-5, the full variable domain reads DAGVTQSPTHLIKTRGQQVTLRCSPKSGHDTVSWYQQALGQGPQFIFQYYEEEERQRGNFPDRFSGHQFPNYSSELNVNALLLGDSALYLCASSFGGTQNQPQHFGDGTRLSIL.

The chain is built from TRBV20-1 and TRBJ1-1; D remains ambiguous. The V and J ends lost 2 bases and 8 bases respectively, with 9 bases between them. The CDR3 spans 11 residues. CDR1 and CDR2 from the germline V gene are DFQATT and SNEGSKA (reference sequence). CDR3 sequence reads: CSARRAPEAFF. In DNA form, the CDR3 reads TGCAGTGCTAGAAGGGCCCCCGAAGCTTTCTTT.

V is TRBV2 and J is TRBJ2-5; possible D gene TRBD2, 5 bases. Germline-derived CDR1 and CDR2 are SNHLY and FYNNEI. V lost 3 bases and J lost 4, with 9 bases in between. CDR3 length equals 13 residues. CDR3 sequence reads: CASSDGRGETQYF. The CDR3 coding sequence is TGTGCCAGCAGTGATGGGAGAGGAGAGACCCAGTACTTC.

Comments on this clone: One junction end disagrees with the germline gene, perhaps due to a read error. The rearrangement links TRBV7-2 to TRBJ1-2; no firm D call. Germline V gene lookup returns CDR1 SGHTA and CDR2 FQGNSA. The CDR3 length is 16 residues. The CDR3, as DNA: TGTGCCGGCAGCTTAGGGTCGGCGACAAGATTACATGGCTACACCTTC. Translating gives CAGSLGSATRLHGYTF.

Sample share makes this clone medium-sized. CDR3 in amino acids: CASSLDRATRELFF. The CDR3 DNA reads as TGTGCCAGCAGCTTAGACCGGGCCACAAGGGAGCTGTTTTTT. The chain joins TRBV7-9 to TRBJ2-2; D remains ambiguous. Trimming stripped 1 base from V and 9 bases from J, with 12 bases between. This CDR3 comprises 14 residues. Per the germline V gene, CDR1 is SEHNR and CDR2 is FQNEAQ (reference sequence).

J is TRBJ1-2 and V is TRBV5-4; 9 bases are shared with TRBD1. CDR3 length: 14 residues. V was clipped by 0 bases and J by 8 bases; unmatched bases: 5. The germline CDR1 and CDR2 sequences are SGHNT and YYREEE (reference sequence). The chain's CDR3 is CASSLGGQGRGYTF. As DNA, the CDR3 is TGTGCCAGCAGCTTGGGGGGACAGGGCCGCGGCTACACCTTC.

The chain carries TRBV7-9 and TRBJ1-5; D unresolved. V lost 4 bases and J 5 bases, leaving 9 bases between the germline ends. This CDR3 has 13 residues. CDR1 is SEHNR and CDR2 is FQNEAQ in the germline V gene (reference sequence). In DNA, the CDR3 is TGTGCCAGCAGCTCCATTGGGGATCAGCCCCAGCATTTT. As protein: CASSSIGDQPQHF. The full variable domain, rest sourced from reference TRBV7-9 and TRBJ1-5, is DTGVSQNPRHKITKRGQNVTFRCDPISEHNRLYWYRQTLGQGPEFLTYFQNEAQLEKSRLLSDRFSAERPKGSFSTLEIQRTEQGDSAMYLCASSSIGDQPQHFGDGTRLSIL.

About this clone: The sample has other DNA sequences that encode this CDR3 too. V and J are TRBV6-1 and TRBJ2-3, with a tentative D call TRBD1 (6 bases). V dropped 4 bases and J dropped 4 bases, with 12 bases sitting between them. The length of the CDR3 is 14 residues. The germline gives CDR1 MNHNS, CDR2 SASEGT. The CDR3 DNA reads TGTGCCAGCAGTGGACAATCAGGGGCAGATACGCAGTATTTT. Its protein is CASSGQSGADTQYF.

The gene calls are TRBV19 and TRBJ2-2; 8 nucleotides match TRBD1. The CDR3 has 16 residues. The germline V gene encodes CDR1 LNHDA and CDR2 SQIVND (reference sequence). V shed 1 base, J shed 4 bases, and the junction held 5 bases outside the gene matches. DNA of the CDR3: TGTGCCAGTAGTATAGGATGGACAGGGCCCACCGGGGAGCTGTTTTTT. It codes for CASSIGWTGPTGELFF. The whole variable domain, filled in from reference TRBV19 and TRBJ2-2, reads DGGITQSPKYLFRKEGQNVTLSCEQNLNHDAMYWYRQDPGQGLRLIYYSQIVNDFQKGDIAEGYSVSREKKESFPLTVTSAQKNPTAFYLCASSIGWTGPTGELFFGEGSRLTVL.

This sequence joins TRBV7-2 and TRBJ1-1; possible D gene TRBD1, 5 bases. V was shortened by 2 bases and J by 4 bases, with 11 bases between the two germline ends. This CDR3 is 14 amino acids long. The germline CDR1 and CDR2 sequences are SGHTA and FQGNSA. The CDR3 DNA reads TGTGCCAGCAGCTTACTGGCGGGGGGCACTGAAGCTTTCTTT. Amino acid sequence: CASSLLAGGTEAFF. The whole variable domain, filled in from reference TRBV7-2 and TRBJ1-1, reads GAGVSQSPSNKVTEKGKDVELRCDPISGHTALYWYRQSLGQGLEFLIYFQGNSAPDKSGLPSDRFSAERTGGSVSTLTIQRTQQEDSAVYLCASSLLAGGTEAFFGQGTRLTVV.

This clone has just one count. The V gene is TRBV2, the J gene TRBJ1-1; D may be TRBD1 (5 bases). With 3 bases removed from V and 6 bases from J, the gap between germline ends came to 8 bases. CDR1 SNHLY and CDR2 FYNNEI come from the germline V gene. The CDR3 length is 12 residues. CDR3 DNA sequence: TGTGCCAGCAGTGATAGGGGACCTGAAGCTTTCTTT. It translates to CASSDRGPEAFF.

The V and J genes are TRBV30 and TRBJ1-2; tentative D call: TRBD1 (6 bases). Germline V lookup: CDR1 GTSNPN, CDR2 SVGIG (reference sequence). There are 14 residues in the CDR3. With 1 base removed from V and 2 bases from J, the gap between germline ends came to 11 bases. CDR3 loop: CAWSAGQWNYGYTF. The CDR3 region has the DNA TGTGCCTGGAGTGCCGGACAGTGGAACTATGGCTACACCTTC. The entire variable domain, with the rest obtained from reference TRBV30 and TRBJ1-2, is as follows: SQTIHQWPATLVQPVGSPLSLECTVEGTSNPNLYWYRQAAGRGLQLLFYSVGIGQISSEVPQNLSASRPQDRQFILSSKKLLLSDSGFYLCAWSAGQWNYGYTFGSGTRLTVV.